This record covers a single T cell receptor beta chain. This sample is drawn from a study of blood T cell repertoires in COVID-19. On the study more broadly: T cells, B-cell-depleted T cells, or PBMCs provided the cDNA or gDNA that served as material.

Sequencing was performed with immunoSEQ multiplex PCR; in TCRdb, only in-frame clones are kept and a portion is missing. The sample records over 130,000 clones, less than 90% being singletons. Enrolment of Seattle patients took place during active infection, and they were followed longitudinally. This CDR3 is 15 amino acids long. Germline lookup yields CDR1 PRHDT and CDR2 FYEKMQ (reference sequence). The trim removed 5 bases at V and 2 bases at J, leaving 3 bases unmatched. This chain links TRBV13 with TRBJ2-2, with 9 positions matching TRBD1. The sample was peripheral blood. The TCR originated in a human donor with COVID-19, enrolled during active disease. The donor label of this sample is uncertain. Written as DNA, the CDR3 is TGTGCCAGCAGCCCGGACAGGGGAAACACCGGGGAGCTGTTTTTT. It codes for CASSPDRGNTGELFF.